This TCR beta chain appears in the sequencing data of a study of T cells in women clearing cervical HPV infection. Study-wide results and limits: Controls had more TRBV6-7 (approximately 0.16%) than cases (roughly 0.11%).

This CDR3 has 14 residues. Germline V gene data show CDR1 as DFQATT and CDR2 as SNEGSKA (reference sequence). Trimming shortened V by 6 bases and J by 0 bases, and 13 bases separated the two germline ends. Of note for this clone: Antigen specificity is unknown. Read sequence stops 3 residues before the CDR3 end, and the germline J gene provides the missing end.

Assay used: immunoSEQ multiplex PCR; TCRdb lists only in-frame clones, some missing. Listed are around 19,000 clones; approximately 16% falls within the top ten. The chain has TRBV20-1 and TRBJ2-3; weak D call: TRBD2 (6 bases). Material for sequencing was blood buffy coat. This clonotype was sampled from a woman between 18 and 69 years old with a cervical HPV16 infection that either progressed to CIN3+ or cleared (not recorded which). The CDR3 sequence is CSAPPGTSTDTQYF. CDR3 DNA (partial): TGCAGTGCCCCTCCGGGGACTAGCACAGATACG.